Listed below are T cell receptor beta chains from one sample, sequenced in a study of T cell responses to AZD1222 COVID-19 vaccine. Here immunoSEQ multiplex PCR was the method, and the copy in TCRdb shows in-frame clones only, minus some. This repertoire shows over 130,000 clones, 88% found once; its top ten account for around 3.5%. Sample: peripheral blood, taken on day 0 of AZD1222 vaccination. The receptors derive from an adult in good health. CDR3s include the opening cysteine and the closing phenylalanine or tryptophan. The order of the fields is CDR3 protein, CDR3 DNA, clone size, D gene, V gene, J gene. D genes are given only for firm matches. Clone size is not always given. Where it is, it says once, few, many or a class for expanded clones.

CDR3aa: CASSLAGTDTQYF
CDR3nt: TGTGCCAGCAGCTTGGCGGGCACAGATACGCAGTATTTT
abundance: -
d_gene: -
v_gene: TRBV5-4
j_gene: TRBJ2-3

CDR3aa: CASSLWKGLAGSGDTQYF
CDR3nt: TGTGCCAGCAGTTTATGGAAGGGACTAGCGGGATCCGGGGATACGCAGTATTTT
abundance: -
d_gene: TRBD2
v_gene: TRBV28
j_gene: TRBJ2-3

CDR3aa: CASSFQTGRASGANVLTF
CDR3nt: TGTGCCAGTAGTTTCCAGACAGGGAGGGCTTCTGGGGCCAACGTCCTGACTTTC
abundance: -
d_gene: -
v_gene: TRBV19
j_gene: TRBJ2-6

CDR3aa: CASRPGLSGNTIYF
CDR3nt: TGTGCCAGCAGACCAGGGTTATCTGGAAACACCATATATTTT
abundance: -
d_gene: -
v_gene: TRBV28
j_gene: TRBJ1-3

CDR3aa: CASSLWGVYNYGYTF
CDR3nt: TGTGCCAGCAGTTTATGGGGGGTCTACAACTATGGCTACACCTTC
abundance: -
d_gene: -
v_gene: TRBV27
j_gene: TRBJ1-2

CDR3aa: CASGASGANVLTF
CDR3nt: TGTGCCAGCGGGGCGTCTGGGGCCAACGTCCTGACTTTC
abundance: -
d_gene: -
v_gene: TRBV2
j_gene: TRBJ2-6

CDR3aa: CASSWDRGSGNTIYF
CDR3nt: TGTGCCAGCAGCTGGGACAGGGGCTCTGGAAACACCATATATTTT
abundance: -
d_gene: TRBD1
v_gene: TRBV5-8
j_gene: TRBJ1-3

CDR3aa: CASSFTSNYEQYF
CDR3nt: TGTGCCAGCAGCTTTACTAGCAACTACGAGCAGTACTTC
abundance: -
d_gene: -
v_gene: TRBV5-5
j_gene: TRBJ2-7

CDR3aa: CSISTGTAFYEQYF
CDR3nt: TGCAGCATTTCAACCGGGACAGCATTCTACGAGCAGTACTTC
abundance: -
d_gene: TRBD1
v_gene: TRBV29-1
j_gene: TRBJ2-7

CDR3aa: CATTEAGQGRGVQFF
CDR3nt: TGTGCCACCACCGAGGCGGGACAGGGTCGGGGAGTGCAGTTCTTC
abundance: -
d_gene: TRBD1
v_gene: TRBV18
j_gene: TRBJ2-1

CDR3aa: CASRSLMEDRVVADTQYF
CDR3nt: TGTGCCAGCCGCAGCTTGATGGAGGACAGGGTAGTTGCAGATACGCAGTATTTT
abundance: -
d_gene: TRBD1
v_gene: TRBV5-5
j_gene: TRBJ2-3

CDR3aa: CASSAETGVYGYTF
CDR3nt: TGTGCCAGCAGCGCCGAGACAGGGGTCTATGGCTACACCTTC
abundance: -
d_gene: TRBD1
v_gene: TRBV4-2
j_gene: TRBJ1-2

CDR3aa: CASSFGQGEYQPQHF
CDR3nt: TGTGCCAGCAGTTTCGGACAGGGCGAGTATCAGCCCCAGCATTTT
abundance: -
d_gene: TRBD1
v_gene: TRBV28
j_gene: TRBJ1-5

CDR3aa: CASSPWGQRDTEAFF
CDR3nt: TGTGCCAGTAGTCCGTGGGGACAGCGAGACACTGAAGCTTTCTTT
abundance: -
d_gene: TRBD1
v_gene: TRBV19
j_gene: TRBJ1-1

CDR3aa: CASSPAGGSNEQYF
CDR3nt: TGTGCCAGCAGCCCGGCGGGGGGGAGTAACGAGCAGTACTTC
abundance: -
d_gene: TRBD2
v_gene: TRBV5-4
j_gene: TRBJ2-7

CDR3aa: CASTKGGDKNIQYF
CDR3nt: TGTGCCAGCACCAAAGGGGGGGACAAAAACATTCAGTACTTC
abundance: -
d_gene: -
v_gene: TRBV6-5
j_gene: TRBJ2-4

CDR3aa: CSVVVGLNQPQHF
CDR3nt: TGCAGCGTTGTAGTGGGGTTAAATCAGCCCCAGCATTTT
abundance: -
d_gene: -
v_gene: TRBV29-1
j_gene: TRBJ1-5

CDR3aa: CASSYGVPETQYF
CDR3nt: TGTGCCAGCAGTTACGGGGTCCCAGAGACCCAGTACTTC
abundance: many
d_gene: -
v_gene: TRBV6-2/TRBV6-3
j_gene: TRBJ2-5

CDR3aa: CASSPLTNPSSGNTIYF
CDR3nt: TGTGCCAGCTCACCTCTAACCAACCCTAGCTCTGGAAACACCATATATTTT
abundance: -
d_gene: -
v_gene: TRBV18
j_gene: TRBJ1-3

CDR3aa: CASGGAGPNQPQHF
CDR3nt: TGTGCCAGTGGGGGCGCAGGCCCCAATCAGCCCCAGCATTTT
abundance: -
d_gene: -
v_gene: TRBV19
j_gene: TRBJ1-5

CDR3aa: CASTTEGEAFF
CDR3nt: TGTGCCAGCACCACCGAGGGTGAAGCTTTCTTT
abundance: once
d_gene: -
v_gene: TRBV12-3/TRBV12-4
j_gene: TRBJ1-1

CDR3aa: CASSQEYRHPNTEAFF
CDR3nt: TGCGCCAGCAGCCAAGAATATCGGCACCCGAACACTGAAGCTTTCTTT
abundance: -
d_gene: -
v_gene: TRBV4-3
j_gene: TRBJ1-1

CDR3aa: CASFRLAGGPGGELFF
CDR3nt: TGTGCCAGCTTCCGTCTAGCGGGAGGGCCTGGAGGGGAGCTGTTTTTT
abundance: -
d_gene: TRBD2
v_gene: TRBV27
j_gene: TRBJ2-2

CDR3aa: CASSSGTGARQPQHF
CDR3nt: TGTGCCAGCAGCTCTGGGACAGGAGCACGTCAGCCCCAGCATTTT
abundance: once
d_gene: TRBD1
v_gene: TRBV5-6
j_gene: TRBJ1-5

CDR3aa: CASSSWGGRANEKLFF
CDR3nt: TGTGCCAGCAGTTCCTGGGGGGGCCGGGCTAATGAAAAACTGTTTTTT
abundance: -
d_gene: -
v_gene: TRBV28
j_gene: TRBJ1-4

CDR3aa: CASSVWSFGWCEQYF
CDR3nt: TGCGCCAGCAGTGTGTGGAGTTTTGGGTGGTGCGAGCAGTACTTC
abundance: -
d_gene: -
v_gene: TRBV10-1
j_gene: TRBJ2-7

CDR3aa: CASSIGQGDGTDTQYF
CDR3nt: TGTGCCAGTAGTATTGGGCAGGGGGACGGCACAGATACGCAGTATTTT
abundance: -
d_gene: TRBD1
v_gene: TRBV19
j_gene: TRBJ2-3

CDR3aa: CASSPRGLDDEAFF
CDR3nt: TGTGCCAGCTCACCACGGGGCCTGGACGATGAGGCTTTCTTT
abundance: -
d_gene: -
v_gene: TRBV18
j_gene: TRBJ1-1

CDR3aa: CASSAGAGNTIYF
CDR3nt: TGTGCCAGCAGTGCCGGTGCTGGAAACACCATATATTTT
abundance: -
d_gene: -
v_gene: TRBV9
j_gene: TRBJ1-3

CDR3aa: CASRDRPTSTDTQYF
CDR3nt: TGCGCCAGTAGGGACAGGCCGACTAGCACAGATACGCAGTATTTT
abundance: -
d_gene: TRBD1
v_gene: TRBV5-1
j_gene: TRBJ2-3

CDR3aa: CASSQGEVWSAIYF
CDR3nt: TGTGCCAGCTCACAGGGCGAAGTATGGAGCGCCATATATTTT
abundance: -
d_gene: -
v_gene: TRBV18
j_gene: TRBJ1-3

CDR3aa: CSVKSGTEAFF
CDR3nt: TGCAGCGTTAAATCGGGTACTGAAGCTTTCTTT
abundance: -
d_gene: -
v_gene: TRBV29-1
j_gene: TRBJ1-1

CDR3aa: CASSPTETNEKLFF
CDR3nt: TGTGCCAGCTCACCGACAGAAACTAATGAAAAACTGTTTTTT
abundance: -
d_gene: -
v_gene: TRBV18
j_gene: TRBJ1-4

CDR3aa: CASSLRLAGDTQYF
CDR3nt: TGTGCCAGCAGCCTCAGACTAGCGGGAGACACCCAGTACTTC
abundance: once
d_gene: TRBD2
v_gene: TRBV7-9
j_gene: TRBJ2-5

CDR3aa: CASSAGGGRGEDTQYF
CDR3nt: TGTGCCAGCAGCGCAGGAGGCGGGAGGGGTGAAGATACGCAGTATTTT
abundance: -
d_gene: TRBD2
v_gene: TRBV9
j_gene: TRBJ2-3

CDR3aa: CASSQDRATEAFF
CDR3nt: TGTGCCAGCAGTCAGGACAGGGCGACTGAAGCTTTCTTT
abundance: -
d_gene: TRBD1
v_gene: TRBV6-5
j_gene: TRBJ1-1

CDR3aa: CASSQDGGEGVTDTQYF
CDR3nt: TGCGCCAGCAGCCAAGATGGGGGGGAGGGCGTTACAGATACGCAGTATTTT
abundance: -
d_gene: TRBD2
v_gene: TRBV4-3
j_gene: TRBJ2-3

CDR3aa: CATGGTKGSGELFF
CDR3nt: TGTGCCACTGGGGGGACTAAAGGATCCGGGGAGCTGTTTTTT
abundance: -
d_gene: TRBD2
v_gene: TRBV24-1
j_gene: TRBJ2-2

CDR3aa: CASTRSVGTEAFF
CDR3nt: TGTGCCAGCACCCGATCAGTGGGAACTGAAGCTTTCTTT
abundance: -
d_gene: -
v_gene: TRBV9
j_gene: TRBJ1-1

CDR3aa: CSARPEETQYF
CDR3nt: TGCAGTGCTCGGCCAGAAGAGACCCAGTACTTC
abundance: -
d_gene: -
v_gene: TRBV20-1
j_gene: TRBJ2-5

CDR3aa: CAISESTRVDEKLFF
CDR3nt: TGTGCCATCAGTGAGTCGACCAGGGTGGATGAAAAACTGTTTTTT
abundance: -
d_gene: -
v_gene: TRBV10-3
j_gene: TRBJ1-4

CDR3aa: CASSQDMNRAYEQYF
CDR3nt: TGCGCCAGCAGCCAAGACATGAACAGGGCCTACGAGCAGTACTTC
abundance: -
d_gene: -
v_gene: TRBV4-1
j_gene: TRBJ2-7

CDR3aa: CATRAGGAGAETQYF
CDR3nt: TGTGCCACCAGGGCGGGAGGCGCGGGAGCGGAGACCCAGTACTTC
abundance: once
d_gene: TRBD2
v_gene: TRBV15
j_gene: TRBJ2-5

CDR3aa: CASSTRQGWNEQFF
CDR3nt: TGTGCCAGCAGCACCCGACAGGGGTGGAATGAGCAGTTCTTC
abundance: few
d_gene: TRBD1
v_gene: TRBV11-3
j_gene: TRBJ2-1

CDR3aa: CASARTSYTGELFF
CDR3nt: TGCGCCAGCGCCAGGACATCCTACACCGGGGAGCTGTTTTTT
abundance: -
d_gene: -
v_gene: TRBV4-3
j_gene: TRBJ2-2

CDR3aa: CASSFTGDQPQHF
CDR3nt: TGTGCCAGCAGCTTTACAGGGGATCAGCCCCAGCATTTT
abundance: once
d_gene: TRBD1
v_gene: TRBV11-2
j_gene: TRBJ1-5

CDR3aa: CASSYSQGNNSPLHF
CDR3nt: TGTGCCAGCAGTTACTCTCAGGGCAATAATTCACCCCTCCACTTT
abundance: -
d_gene: -
v_gene: TRBV6-5
j_gene: TRBJ1-6

CDR3aa: CASSLIQGQNTEAFF
CDR3nt: TGTGCCAGCAGCTTGATCCAGGGGCAGAACACTGAAGCTTTCTTT
abundance: -
d_gene: -
v_gene: TRBV5-6
j_gene: TRBJ1-1

CDR3aa: CASSLDLGPAGAFF
CDR3nt: TGTGCCAGCAGCTTAGATCTCGGGCCCGCCGGAGCTTTCTTT
abundance: -
d_gene: -
v_gene: TRBV11-2
j_gene: TRBJ1-1

CDR3aa: CASAPPTGTGWDSNQPQHF
CDR3nt: TGTGCTAGTGCCCCTCCGACAGGGACGGGGTGGGATAGCAATCAGCCCCAGCATTTT
abundance: -
d_gene: TRBD1
v_gene: TRBV12-5
j_gene: TRBJ1-5

CDR3aa: CASSLGYGDYQPQHF
CDR3nt: TGCGCCAGCAGCTTGGGTTACGGGGACTATCAGCCCCAGCATTTT
abundance: -
d_gene: -
v_gene: TRBV5-1
j_gene: TRBJ1-5

CDR3aa: CASSQGRVHYEQYF
CDR3nt: TGTGCCAGCAGCCAAGGTCGGGTTCACTACGAGCAGTACTTC
abundance: -
d_gene: -
v_gene: TRBV3-1/TRBV3-2
j_gene: TRBJ2-7

CDR3aa: CASSPTIGGTEAFF
CDR3nt: TGTGCCAGCAGCCCCACTATTGGTGGCACTGAAGCTTTCTTT
abundance: -
d_gene: -
v_gene: TRBV7-2
j_gene: TRBJ1-1